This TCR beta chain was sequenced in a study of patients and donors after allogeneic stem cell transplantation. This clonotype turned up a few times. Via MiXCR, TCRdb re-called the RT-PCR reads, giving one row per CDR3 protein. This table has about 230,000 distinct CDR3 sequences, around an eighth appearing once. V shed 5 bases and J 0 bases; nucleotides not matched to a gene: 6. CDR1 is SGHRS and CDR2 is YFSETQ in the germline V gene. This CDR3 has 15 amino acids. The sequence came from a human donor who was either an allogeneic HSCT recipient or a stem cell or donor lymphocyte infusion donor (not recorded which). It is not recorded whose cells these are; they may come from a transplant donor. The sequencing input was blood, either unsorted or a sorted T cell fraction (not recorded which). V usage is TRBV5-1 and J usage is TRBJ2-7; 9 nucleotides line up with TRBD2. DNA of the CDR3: TGCGCCAGCAGTGACCCGGGACTAGCCTCCTACGAGCAGTACTTC. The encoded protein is CASSDPGLASYEQYF.